This entry lists 20 T cell receptor beta chains sequenced from one sample in a study of blood T cells in healthy people across ages. Alongside a J-beta primer mix, a sample-barcoded 5' primer served in a second PCR lasting roughly 6 to 12 cycles. Each CDR3 protein is one row after TCRdb ran MiXCR on the 5' RACE reads. In the table there are 1.5 million to 2 million distinct CDR3 sequences, about two fifths of which are singletons. Sequenced: blood. These TCRs come from a human donor in good health.

The V call is TRBV7-2, the J call TRBJ2-7; either TRBD1 or TRBD2 may supply D (5 bases each). The CDR3 contains 14 residues. V lost 6 bases, J lost 5 bases, and 17 bases lay in between. Germline V lookup: CDR1 SGHTA, CDR2 FQGNSA. The CDR3 nucleotides are TGTGCCAGCAGTTGGGGACCCGAGGGCCACGAGCAGTACTTC. Protein sequence: CASSWGPEGHEQYF.

The rearrangement links TRBV4-1 to TRBJ2-7; TRBD2 matches at 7 bases. Unmatched junction bases numbered 12, after V lost 6 bases and J lost 4 bases. Germline-derived CDR1 and CDR2 are MGHRA and YSYEKL. This CDR3 spans 15 amino acids. In DNA, the CDR3 is TGCGCCAGCAGTAGAGACTCAGGGAGGGGATACGAGCAGTACTTC. It encodes CASSRDSGRGYEQYF.

The rearrangement links TRBV9 to TRBJ2-1; D may be TRBD1 or TRBD2 (5 bases each). Deletions cut 3 bases from V and 0 bases from J, with 25 bases between. The CDR3 contains 20 residues. Looked up from germline, CDR1 is SGDLS and CDR2 is YYNGEE. This CDR3 is CASSESPGLQTDSSYNEQFF. The CDR3 DNA sequence: TGTGCCAGCAGCGAGTCCCCGGGGCTACAGACTGACAGCTCCTACAATGAGCAGTTCTTC.

The genes are TRBV12-3 or TRBV12-4 and TRBJ1-2; TRBD1 aligns across 12 bases. The J segment lost 6 bases and the V segment lost 5 bases, leaving 10 bases of the junction unmatched. There are 16 residues in the CDR3. CDR3 DNA: TGTGCCAGCAGTATTGGGACAGGGGGCGAGAAGGATGGCTACACCTTC. Amino acids: CASSIGTGGEKDGYTF.

This clonotype was recorded only once. An end of the junction does not agree with germline; a read error may underlie this. The rearrangement joins TRBV4-3 to TRBJ2-3, with D hard to call. This CDR3 comprises 13 residues. Germline V gene sequence: CDR1 LGHNA, CDR2 YSLEER. The CDR3 protein is CASSPQRPDMQYF. CDR3 DNA: TGCGCCAGCAGCCCGCAGAGGCCAGATATGCAGTATTTT.

This clonotype was seen ten or more times. The chain recombines TRBV6-4 with TRBJ1-5; D uncertain. Germline V gene data show CDR1 as MRHNA and CDR2 as SNTAGT. The length of the CDR3 is 13 residues. Trimming cost V 3 bases and J 3 bases, with 6 bases left between them. The CDR3 bases are TGTGCCAGCAGTGAGGCAGACAATCAGCCCCAGCATTTT. Protein sequence: CASSEADNQPQHF.

The V gene is TRBV7-2, the J gene TRBJ1-6; TRBD1 agrees at 11 bases. This CDR3 is 17 amino acids long. The germline V gene has CDR1 SGHTA and CDR2 FQGNSA. J gave up 8 bases and V 1 base, and 7 bases lay outside the gene matches. CDR3 DNA sequence: TGTGCCAGCAGCTTAGTAGGGCCGGGACAGGGGGATTCACCCCTCCACTTT. This sequence encodes CASSLVGPGQGDSPLHF.

This clonotype was counted a few times. V is TRBV29-1 and J is TRBJ2-1; no clear D gene. Germline V CDR1 and CDR2: SQVTM, ANQGSEA. V gave up 7 bases and J gave up 0 bases, with 7 bases separating them. The CDR3 is 12 residues long. CDR3 DNA sequence: TGCAGCGCCATCAGCTCCTACAATGAGCAGTTCTTC. Translated: CSAISSYNEQFF.

This clonotype has more than one count but fewer than ten. The chain combines TRBV7-2 with TRBJ2-3; TRBD1 matches at 9 bases. With V trimmed by 5 bases and J by 6 bases, 18 bases remained unmatched. The length of the CDR3 is 18 residues. Germline CDR1 and CDR2: SGHTA and FQGNSA. CDR3 region: CASSKDRDRAAGGDTQYF. The CDR3 DNA sequence: TGTGCCAGCAGCAAAGACCGGGACAGGGCCGCCGGAGGGGATACGCAGTATTTT.

The genes are TRBV25-1 and TRBJ1-2, with D uncertain. The V and J ends lost 7 bases and 1 base respectively, with 10 bases between them. The CDR3 has 13 residues. Germline V gives CDR1 MGHDK, CDR2 SYGVNS. The CDR3 region is CASKAGVNYGYTF. CDR3 bases: TGTGCCAGCAAGGCCGGGGTTAACTATGGCTACACCTTC.

There are a few counts of this clonotype. This chain connects TRBV4-3 to TRBJ2-7, with 10 positions matching TRBD1. CDR1 LGHNA and CDR2 YSLEER come from the germline V gene. The CDR3 runs to 15 residues. Germline trimming cut 2 bases from V and 2 bases from J; bases unmatched to any gene: 3. The CDR3 DNA follows: TGCGCCAGCAGCCAAACAGGACAGGGGGCCTACGAGCAGTACTTC. This codes for CASSQTGQGAYEQYF.

The rearrangement joins TRBV28 to TRBJ2-7; D unresolved. Germline V gives CDR1 MDHEN, CDR2 SYDVKM. V dropped 7 bases and J dropped 0 bases, with 16 bases sitting between them. CDR3 length: 15 amino acids. The CDR3: CASTRWKVGSYEQYF. CDR3 nucleotides: TGTGCCAGCACCCGATGGAAGGTGGGCTCCTACGAGCAGTACTTC.

The chain has TRBV7-2 and TRBJ1-2; D remains ambiguous. The germline V gene encodes CDR1 SGHTA and CDR2 FQGNSA. This CDR3 has 13 residues. Trimming removed 4 bases from V and 4 bases from J, with 10 bases in between. In DNA, the CDR3 is TGTGCCAGCAGCTACAGTGGCGTCTATGGCTACACCTTC. Its protein product is CASSYSGVYGYTF. The variable domain in full, completed from reference TRBV7-2 and TRBJ1-2, reads GAGVSQSPSNKVTEKGKDVELRCDPISGHTALYWYRQSLGQGLEFLIYFQGNSAPDKSGLPSDRFSAERTGGSVSTLTIQRTQQEDSAVYLCASSYSGVYGYTFGSGTRLTVV.

The chain employs TRBV5-1 and TRBJ2-7; unclear D gene. Deletions cut 3 bases from V and 3 bases from J, with 22 bases between. Germline-derived CDR1 and CDR2 are SGHRS and YFSETQ. The CDR3 extends over 17 amino acids. CDR3 amino acids: CASSSFPERLSNYEQYF. In nucleotides, the CDR3 is TGCGCCAGCAGCTCGTTCCCGGAACGCCTTTCGAACTACGAGCAGTACTTC. The full variable domain, with the rest looked up from reference TRBV5-1 and TRBJ2-7, is KAGVTQTPRYLIKTRGQQVTLSCSPISGHRSVSWYQQTPGQGLQFLFEYFSETQRNKGNFPGRFSGRQFSNSRSEMNVSTLELGDSALYLCASSSFPERLSNYEQYFGPGTRLTVT.

The gene calls are TRBV12-3 or TRBV12-4 and TRBJ1-2; maybe TRBD1 (5 bases). Trimming took off 4 bases at V and 6 bases at J, with 15 bases between the two ends. The CDR3 is made up of 14 amino acids. DNA of the CDR3: TGTGCCAGCAGTTGGACGGTGCTGGGGGATGGCTACACCTTC. This encodes CASSWTVLGDGYTF.

Only a few counts were recorded for this clonotype. V gene TRBV6-2 or TRBV6-3 combines with J gene TRBJ1-3; D unresolved. V shed 7 bases and J shed 0 bases, with 7 bases lying between them. The length of the CDR3 is 13 residues. CDR1 MNHEY and CDR2 SVGEGT come from the germline V gene. The CDR3 nucleotides are TGTGCCAGCACGGTCGACTCTGGAAACACCATATATTTT. Residues: CASTVDSGNTIYF.

This clonotype was observed a few times. The rearrangement joins TRBV4-3 to TRBJ2-7; the D is unclear. V was clipped by 4 bases and J by 2 bases, with 12 bases between them. The CDR3 length is 14 residues. CDR1 and CDR2 from the germline V gene are LGHNA and YSLEER. As DNA, the CDR3 is TGCGCCAGCAGCCCATCTCCGGACGCCTACGAGCAGTACTTC. Translated, it gives CASSPSPDAYEQYF.

This clonotype was observed a few times. This chain connects TRBV20-1 to TRBJ2-5; the D gene is possibly TRBD2 (5 bases). CDR1 and CDR2 (germline): DFQATT, SNEGSKA (reference sequence). V lost 1 base and J lost 0, with 9 bases in between. This CDR3 region has 14 residues. CDR3: CSARAAGYQETQYF. CDR3 nucleotide sequence: TGCAGTGCTAGAGCTGCGGGTTACCAAGAGACCCAGTACTTC.

The chain is built from TRBV7-9 and TRBJ2-4, with 12 bases matching TRBD1. With 7 bases clipped from V and 13 bases from J, the junction kept 11 bases outside the gene matches. This CDR3 has 14 residues. Germline CDR1 and CDR2: SEHNR and FQNEAQ (reference sequence). The DNA of the CDR3 is TGTGCCAGCATGCCCGGGACAGGGGGCGGGGAGCAGTACTTC. Amino acid sequence: CASMPGTGGGEQYF.

The V call is TRBV4-2, the J call TRBJ1-6, with a weak D call TRBD1 (5 bases). V lost 5 bases and J 10 bases, leaving 24 bases between the germline ends. CDR1 and CDR2 (germline): LGHNA, YNFKEQ. CDR3 length: 17 amino acids. Here the CDR3 reads CASSSPGTTGRTSPLHF. In DNA, the CDR3 is TGTGCCAGCAGCTCCCCCGGGACGACCGGTCGGACATCACCCCTCCACTTT.